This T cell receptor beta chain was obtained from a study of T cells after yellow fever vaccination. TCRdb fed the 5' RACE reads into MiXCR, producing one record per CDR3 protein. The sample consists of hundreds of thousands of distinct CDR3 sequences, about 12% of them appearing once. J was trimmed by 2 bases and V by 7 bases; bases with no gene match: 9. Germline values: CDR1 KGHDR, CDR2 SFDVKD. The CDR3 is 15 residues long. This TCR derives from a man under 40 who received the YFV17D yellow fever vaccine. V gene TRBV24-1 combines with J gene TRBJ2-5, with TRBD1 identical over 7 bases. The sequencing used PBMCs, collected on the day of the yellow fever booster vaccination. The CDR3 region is CATSSGGAGQETQYF. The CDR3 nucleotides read TGTGCCACCAGCTCAGGGGGAGCAGGACAAGAGACCCAGTACTTC.